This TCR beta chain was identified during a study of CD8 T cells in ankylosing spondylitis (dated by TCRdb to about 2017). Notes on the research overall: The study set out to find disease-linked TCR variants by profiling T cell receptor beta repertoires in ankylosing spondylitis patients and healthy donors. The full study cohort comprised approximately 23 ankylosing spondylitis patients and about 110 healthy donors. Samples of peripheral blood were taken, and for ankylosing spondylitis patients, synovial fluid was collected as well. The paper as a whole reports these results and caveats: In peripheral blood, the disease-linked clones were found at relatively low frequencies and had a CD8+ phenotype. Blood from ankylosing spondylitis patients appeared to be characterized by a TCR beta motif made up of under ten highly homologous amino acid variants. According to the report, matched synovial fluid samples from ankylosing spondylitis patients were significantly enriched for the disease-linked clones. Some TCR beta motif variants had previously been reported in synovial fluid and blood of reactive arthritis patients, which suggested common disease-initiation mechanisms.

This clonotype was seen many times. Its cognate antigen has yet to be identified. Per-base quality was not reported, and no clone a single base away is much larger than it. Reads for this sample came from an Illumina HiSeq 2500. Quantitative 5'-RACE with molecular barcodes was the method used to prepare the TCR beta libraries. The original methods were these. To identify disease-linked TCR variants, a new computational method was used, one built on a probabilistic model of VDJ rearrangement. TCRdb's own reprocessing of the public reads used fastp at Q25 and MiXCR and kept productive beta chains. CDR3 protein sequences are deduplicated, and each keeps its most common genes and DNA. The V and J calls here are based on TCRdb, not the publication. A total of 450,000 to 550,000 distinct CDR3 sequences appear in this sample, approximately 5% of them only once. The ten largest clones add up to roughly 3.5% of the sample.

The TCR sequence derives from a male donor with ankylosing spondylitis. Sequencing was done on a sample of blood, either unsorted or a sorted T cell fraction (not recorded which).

The nucleotide sequence is TGCAGCGTTTCCGGGACGGGCAATAGATATAGCAATCAGCCCCAGCATTTT. This sequence encodes CSVSGTGNRYSNQPQHF. The V and J genes are TRBV29-1 and TRBJ1-5; D gene: possibly TRBD1, on 5 matching bases. The CDR3 spans 17 residues, from the cysteine through the phenylalanine. Only CDR3 DNA is held: 51 bases, read in frame from base 1. The CDR1 and CDR2 encoded by the germline V gene are SQVTM and ANQGSEA. The V end loses 5 bases and the J end loses 0 bases, and a stretch of 20 bases separates them.